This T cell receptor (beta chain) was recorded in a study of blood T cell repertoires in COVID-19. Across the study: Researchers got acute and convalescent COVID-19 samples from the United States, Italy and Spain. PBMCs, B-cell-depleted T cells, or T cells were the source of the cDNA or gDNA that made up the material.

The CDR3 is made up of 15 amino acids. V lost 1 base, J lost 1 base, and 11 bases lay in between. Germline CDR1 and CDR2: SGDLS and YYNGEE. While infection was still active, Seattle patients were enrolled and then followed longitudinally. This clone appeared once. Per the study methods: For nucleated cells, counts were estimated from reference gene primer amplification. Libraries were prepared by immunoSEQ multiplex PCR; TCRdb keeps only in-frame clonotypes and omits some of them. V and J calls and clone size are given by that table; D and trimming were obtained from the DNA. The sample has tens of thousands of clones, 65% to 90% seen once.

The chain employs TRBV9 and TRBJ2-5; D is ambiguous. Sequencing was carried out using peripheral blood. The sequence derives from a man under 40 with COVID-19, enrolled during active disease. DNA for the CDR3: TGTGCCAGCAGCGTATCGGTTGCAATCCAAGAGACCCAGTACTTC. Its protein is CASSVSVAIQETQYF. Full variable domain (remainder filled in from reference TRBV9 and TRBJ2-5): DSGVTQTPKHLITATGQRVTLRCSPRSGDLSVYWYQQSLDQGLQFLIQYYNGEERAKGNILERFSAQQFPDLHSELNLSSLELGDSALYFCASSVSVAIQETQYFGPGTRLLVL.